A single T cell receptor (beta chain) is shown here with its context. The antigen is undetermined. Via the markers CD45RO/CCR7/CD25/CD127/CD95/CD27, stem cell-like memory, regulatory, central memory and naive CD4+ cells were sorted. The data belong to a study of beta chain features in type 1 diabetes. General study findings and limits: A cDNA-based sequencing approach could over-represent cells with high TCR expression. In these data, an HLA type influence on TCRB rearrangement remained unresolved.

The sequenced template was cDNA made from the entire isolated RNA. Sequencing was performed with immunoSEQ multiplex PCR; in TCRdb, only in-frame clones are kept and a portion is missing. Found here are 250,000 to 300,000 clones, roughly 8% of them singletons; the top ten hold over 0.8%. Trimming removed 4 bases at V and 6 bases at J, with 13 bases between. Germline CDR1 reads MNHNS; CDR2 reads SASEGT. There are 13 residues in the CDR3. The clonotype was recovered from a woman under 30 in good health. The chain employs TRBV6-1 and TRBJ2-7; D gene uncertain. Source material: central memory CD4+ T cells from blood. CDR3: CASSGRADSEQYF. The CDR3, as DNA: TGTGCCAGCAGTGGTCGGGCAGATAGCGAGCAGTACTTC.